This T cell receptor beta chain was identified during a study of blood T cells in healthy people across ages (dated by TCRdb to 2014 to 2015). Regarding the complete study: In model experiments, template switching captured roughly one uniquely barcoded TCR beta cDNA molecule for every two T cells. Age-related changes in TCR beta repertoire diversity were measured in the study by deep sequencing normalized with unique cDNA molecular identifiers. The donors were divided into four age groups: young (average approximately 16 years), middle-aged (approximately 42), aged (under 70) and long-lived (roughly 82). Using the same blood draw, the study looked at two additional independent replicas of 1 million unique cDNA reads for two donors, one aged 18 to 30 and the other aged 80 or older. Broader findings and caveats from the paper: Bulk unsorted PBMC profiling prevented conclusive comparison of naive and antigen-experienced compartments. Observed TCR beta diversity per million T cells fell roughly linearly with age, and a significant reduction was already apparent by age around 40. The long-lived group showed more naive CD4+ T cells, fewer expanded clones and increased TCR diversity than the aged group, suggesting age selection. Observed TCR beta diversity correlated strongly with the percentage of naive T cells measured by flow cytometry. Estimates of total diversity from one million sequenced T cells were regarded as lower bounds and underestimates. Donor CMV infection status was unknown, potentially confounding age-related changes in expanded clonotypes.

Library preparation used 5' RACE. The data were produced on an Illumina HiSeq 2500. A second 7 to 11 cycle PCR used a sample-barcoded 5' primer and a J-beta primer mix. A unique molecular identifier was introduced onto each TCR beta cDNA molecule by a template-switch 5' adaptor carrying 12 random nucleotides. Each sample yielded at least 2.5 million CDR3-containing paired-end reads. All of the RNA was converted into first-strand cDNA using the Mint cDNA synthesis kit, with a TRBC-specific oligonucleotide serving as the primer. Following uracil-DNA glycosylase treatment, a first 18-cycle PCR with universal primers M1SS and BC2_uni_R was performed on all cDNA. The authors' pipeline ran thus. For normalization, 1 million high-quality reads were randomly selected from each sample, with every read carrying a distinct molecular identifier. Instead of being binned into consensus sequences, reads with shared molecular identifiers were discarded. MiTCR, with a Q25 quality threshold and the strictest error-elimination algorithm, was used for CDR3 identification, clonotype clustering and error correction. A nonparametric unseen species model with Euler transformation was used to estimate a lower bound on total TCR beta diversity. TCRdb cleaned the public reads at Q25 with fastp, built clones with MiXCR and kept in-frame beta chains. For every CDR3 protein sequence, its rows merge into one entry that carries the most common genes and DNA. Clone size and V and J calls follow TCRdb, not the original study. For this sample there are approximately 960,000 distinct CDR3 sequences; about 28% appear just once. The ten largest clones capture about a tenth of the sample.

Systemically healthy Caucasian individuals from Russia, 35 to 40 in total and aged roughly 6 to 100 years, were included as donors. Each donor gave approximately 9.4 milliliters of peripheral blood, drawn into EDTA-treated Vacutainer tubes. Ficoll-Paque density-gradient centrifugation was used to isolate PBMCs, with at least 6.5 million per sample. Trizol reagent was used to extract total RNA from the PBMCs, yielding at least 6 micrograms per sample. For every donor, flow cytometry on a PBMC aliquot measured the percentage of naive CD45RAhigh/CD27high T cells. A single count supports this clonotype. It lacks a known antigen. Its ends do not fully match the called genes, so a read error is possible. The same sample was also studied in work on T cells of mothers and their children. That second report states: Nine systemically healthy Caucasian individuals, comprising three mothers and their six children, were included as donors. cDNA synthesis used all of the extracted RNA, with roughly 1.5 ug of RNA in each 15 ul reaction. In the second PCR, sample barcodes and 2-4 random nucleotides were introduced via the M1S primer. Over 9 million TCR beta CDR3 reads came from each mother, compared with about 3 million reads from each child. TCR recombination output is similarly shaped by thymic selection in related and unrelated pairs, with a minor effect exerted by inherited differences. Normalized repertoire overlap in related mother-child pairs was always slightly higher than in unrelated mother-child pairs, but the difference was never significant. No persistent microchimeric T cell clones were detected, at a sensitivity of approximately 100 clones per million clonotypes. To look for features that set related mother-child pairs apart from unrelated individuals, the researchers ran deep NGS to compare the TCR beta repertoires of mothers and children. Mothers averaged around 43 +/- 4 years of age and children averaged roughly 12 +/- 4 years. After adapters were ligated using NEBNext reagents, the libraries underwent 100+100 nt paired-end sequencing on an Illumina HiSeq 2000. Mother and child libraries were prepared a month apart and sequenced in separate runs to prevent cross-contamination. Each donor had between 500,000 and 2,000,000 distinct TCR beta clonotypes identified. Naive TCR beta clonotypes were estimated from low-frequency clonotypes matched to each donor's FACS-determined naive share, without sorting.

Material: blood. The TCR originated in a woman in her thirties or forties in good health.

The base sequence is TGCGCCAGCAGCTCCTCGACCGGGACAGGGAACACTGAAGCGTTCTTT. Its coded protein is CASSSSTGTGNTEAFF. Recombination joined TRBV5-1 with TRBJ1-1; 9 middle bases align to TRBD1. Its CDR3 holds 16 amino acids, cysteine through phenylalanine. CDR3 DNA is the only sequence kept; it has 48 bases, read in frame from the first base. CDR1 is given as SGHRS and CDR2 as YFSETQ, both from the germline V gene.